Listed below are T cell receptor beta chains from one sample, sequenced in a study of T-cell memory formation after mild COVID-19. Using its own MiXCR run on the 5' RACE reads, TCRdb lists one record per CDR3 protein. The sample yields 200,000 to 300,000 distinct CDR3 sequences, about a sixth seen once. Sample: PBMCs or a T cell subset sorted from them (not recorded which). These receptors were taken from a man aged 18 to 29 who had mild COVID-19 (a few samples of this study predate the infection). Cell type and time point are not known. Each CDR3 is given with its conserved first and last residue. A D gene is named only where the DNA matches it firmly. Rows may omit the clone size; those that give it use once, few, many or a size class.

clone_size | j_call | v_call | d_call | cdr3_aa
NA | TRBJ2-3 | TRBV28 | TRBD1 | CASRIPGQGPDTQYF
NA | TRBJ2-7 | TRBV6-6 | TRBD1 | CASSSRQGVSYEQCF
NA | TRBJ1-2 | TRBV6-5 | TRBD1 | CASIHKTGTGVNYGYTF
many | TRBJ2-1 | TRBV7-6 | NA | CASSHSYNEQFF
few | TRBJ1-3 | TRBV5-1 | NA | CASSRTPTGSGNTIYF
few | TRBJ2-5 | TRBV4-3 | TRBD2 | CASSQNGRGGIKETQYF
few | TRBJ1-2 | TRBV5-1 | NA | CASSPVDKSIYTF
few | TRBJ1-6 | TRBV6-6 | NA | CASTPIGGRGNSPLHF
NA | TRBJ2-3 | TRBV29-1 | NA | CSALRSNTDTQYF
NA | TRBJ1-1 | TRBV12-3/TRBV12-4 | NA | CASSGGVTYTEAFF
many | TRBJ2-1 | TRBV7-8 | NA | CASNRRGHPGSYNEQFF
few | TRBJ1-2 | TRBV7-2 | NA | CASRQQGLLGYTF
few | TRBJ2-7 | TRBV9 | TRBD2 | CASSVGGLADYEQYF
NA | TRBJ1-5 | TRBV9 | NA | CASSRGVDQPQHF
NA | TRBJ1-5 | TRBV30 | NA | CAWSVQGNQPQHF
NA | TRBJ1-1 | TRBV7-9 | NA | CASSLLVDIDNTEAFF
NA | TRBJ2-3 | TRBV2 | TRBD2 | CASGGTSGITDTQYF
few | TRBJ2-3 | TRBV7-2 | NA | CASTLGVNTDTQYF
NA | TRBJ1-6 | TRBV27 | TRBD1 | CASSWDSNSPLHF
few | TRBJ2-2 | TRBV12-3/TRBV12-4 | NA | CASRTGIDTGELFF
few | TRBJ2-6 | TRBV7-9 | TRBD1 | CASSYRGLANVLTF
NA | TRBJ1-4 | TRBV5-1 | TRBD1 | CASSSGQIATNEKLFF
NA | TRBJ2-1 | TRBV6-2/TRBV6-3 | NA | CASSLKGPWYEQFF
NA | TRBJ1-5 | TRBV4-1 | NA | CASSQQGRNQPQHF
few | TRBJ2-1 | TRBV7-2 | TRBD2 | CASSKYGTSGYNEQFF
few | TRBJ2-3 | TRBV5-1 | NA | CASSLDGRSDTQYF
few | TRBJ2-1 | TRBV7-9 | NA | CASSLVGVYNEQFF